Each of the 2 T cell receptor beta chains below was sequenced from the same sample in a study of blood T cell repertoires in COVID-19. Repertoires were generated with immunoSEQ multiplex PCR, while TCRdb's copy carries only in-frame clones and drops some. The table includes about 160,000 clones, around four fifths detected once. Material: peripheral blood. The source is a woman at least 80 years old with active or convalescent COVID-19.

This chain uses TRBV11-3 with TRBJ1-2; D gene unclear. The length of the CDR3 is 14 residues. Germline V lookup: CDR1 SGHNT, CDR2 YENEEA. The V gene lost 5 bases and the J gene lost 6 bases, with 16 bases spanning the gap. Written as DNA, the CDR3 is TGTGCCAGCAGCCCATCCCCCCTACTTGATGGCTACACCTTC. Protein: CASSPSPLLDGYTF.

The chain's CDR3 is CASSTHRGMNTEAFF. CDR3 nucleotides: TGTGCCAGTAGTACCCACAGGGGGATGAACACTGAAGCTTTCTTT. This chain joins TRBV19 and TRBJ1-1; 8 nucleotides align to TRBD1. CDR1 and CDR2 (germline): LNHDA, SQIVND (reference sequence). V lost 4 bases to trimming and J lost 0 bases; unmatched junction nucleotides: 4. This CDR3 contains 15 residues.